This T cell receptor (beta chain) is from a study of response to subunit inactivated influenza vaccine. This clonotype has more than one count but fewer than ten. Its antigen is currently unknown. Germline CDR1 is PRHDT and CDR2 is FYEKMQ (reference sequence). V was pared by 6 bases and J by 9 bases, with 9 bases between. CDR3 length equals 11 residues. From the RT-PCR reads, TCRdb called clonotypes with MiXCR, one entry per CDR3 protein. The sample shows about 300,000 distinct CDR3 sequences, roughly 22% of them seen only once. Whole-study findings and limits: Every seasonal influenza vaccination brings in few new T cells, the authors suggested.

This TCR was sampled from a man between 50 and 75 years old who received an inactivated influenza vaccine. Source: PBMCs from blood, taken approximately 20 months after vaccination. The V and J genes are TRBV13 and TRBJ2-1; D is uncertain. CDR3 protein: CASSAASEQFF. For the CDR3, the DNA is TGTGCCAGCAGTGCAGCGTCTGAGCAGTTCTTC.